Listed here is a single T cell receptor (beta chain). No antigen is known for it. This entry comes from a study of cytomegalovirus exposure and HLA in healthy donors. PCR used 60 Vbeta primers and 13 Jbeta primers. The protocol was immunoSEQ multiplex PCR, while the TCRdb copy is restricted to in-frame clones and leaves out a portion. The sample has 150,000 to 180,000 clones, about 80% seen once. Notes on the study in general: Indistinguishability led to the exclusion of some V segments, TRBV6-2 and TRBV6-3 included. The study designated 150 or so TCR beta chains cytomegalovirus-associated.

The germline V gene has CDR1 SGHTS and CDR2 YDEGEE. V shed 2 bases and J shed 0 bases, with 5 bases lying between them. The CDR3 spans 14 residues. The sequence came from a man younger than 45 in good health and CMV-seropositive. Sample: PBMCs. The chain links TRBV5-8 to TRBJ2-2; D gene ambiguous. The CDR3 protein is CASSFDTNTGELFF. Here the CDR3 DNA reads TGTGCCAGCAGCTTCGACACGAACACCGGGGAGCTGTTTTTT.